The subject of this entry is one T cell receptor (beta chain). Its matching antigen is unknown. Trimming cost V 3 bases and J 9 bases; bases outside gene matches: 6. Germline V CDR1 and CDR2: DFQATT, SNEGSKA (reference sequence). The CDR3 contains 14 residues. The sample belongs to a study of T-cell memory formation after mild COVID-19. Turning to the study itself: Largely donor-specific sequence clusters came from two donors.

Study-level findings and limits: CD4+ bias marked clones expanding day 15 to 37, unlike balanced contracting clones. Pre-infection memory contained some responding clones, which suggested that cross-reactive memory had joined.

Researchers used 5'RACE with constant-segment primers to make TCR alpha and TCR beta cDNA libraries that carry sample barcodes and UMIs. TCRdb reprocessed the 5' RACE reads via MiXCR and lists one record per CDR3 protein. The sample carries about 600,000 distinct CDR3 sequences, about 20% recorded once. The chain combines TRBV20-1 with TRBJ2-1, with TRBD2 matching over 12 bases. The source of this sequence is an adult woman who had mild COVID-19 (a few samples of this study predate the infection). Cell type and time point are not known. Sequencing was performed on PBMCs or a T cell subset sorted from them (not recorded which). The CDR3 sequence is CSASPGLAGTEQFF. DNA for the CDR3: TGCAGTGCTAGCCCTGGACTAGCGGGGACTGAGCAGTTCTTC.